Listed here are 26 T cell receptor beta chains from one sample, sequenced in a study of blood T cell repertoires in COVID-19. Profiling relied on immunoSEQ multiplex PCR, and the TCRdb table lists in-frame clones only, not all of them. In the table there are more than 40,000 clones, approximately 84% of which are singletons. Material: peripheral blood. All receptors come from a man aged 50-59 years with active COVID-19.

The rearrangement uses TRBV27 and TRBJ2-7; D is unclear. Looked up from germline, CDR1 is MNHEY and CDR2 is SMNVEV (reference sequence). The CDR3 sequence is 14 residues long. Trimming took 2 bases from V and 3 from J, leaving 11 bases between them. CDR3 residues: CASSLTPGYYEQYF. Written as DNA, the CDR3 is TGTGCCAGCAGTTTAACTCCAGGATACTACGAGCAGTACTTC.

The chain links TRBV5-1 to TRBJ1-2, with 11 bases fitting TRBD1. The CDR3 is 14 amino acids. The junction had 5 bases not matched to a gene; V was cut back by 5 bases and J by 5 bases. Germline CDR1 and CDR2: SGHRS and YFSETQ. CDR3 in DNA: TGCGCCAGCAGTCGGACAGGGGGCAATTATGGCTACACCTTC. Its protein product is CASSRTGGNYGYTF. Using reference TRBV5-1 and TRBJ1-2 for the parts outside the CDR3, the full variable domain is KAGVTQTPRYLIKTRGQQVTLSCSPISGHRSVSWYQQTPGQGLQFLFEYFSETQRNKGNFPGRFSGRQFSNSRSEMNVSTLELGDSALYLCASSRTGGNYGYTFGSGTRLTVV.

A few counts support this clone. The chain joins TRBV2 to TRBJ2-7; 7 bases are shared with TRBD1. Trimming removed 6 bases from V and 7 bases from J; junction bases left unmatched: 12. Germline lookup yields CDR1 SNHLY and CDR2 FYNNEI. The CDR3 length is 14 residues. This chain's CDR3 is CASSEQGNLGEQYF. In DNA, the CDR3 is TGTGCCAGCAGCGAACAGGGGAATTTGGGGGAGCAGTACTTC.

The J gene is TRBJ1-1, the V gene TRBV12-5, with 10 nucleotides matching TRBD1. With V trimmed by 6 bases and J by 2 bases, 6 bases remained unmatched. Germline CDR1 reads LGHNT; CDR2 reads FRNRAP. The CDR3 has 15 residues. The CDR3 DNA reads as TGTGCTAGTGGGGACTGGACAGGGGGAAACACTGAAGCTTTCTTT. Protein: CASGDWTGGNTEAFF.

The chain has TRBV7-9 and TRBJ2-1; 15 bases are a match to TRBD2. Losses at the gene ends were 3 bases for V and 10 bases for J; bases not matched to a gene: 7. This CDR3 contains 16 residues. CDR1 SEHNR and CDR2 FQNEAQ come from the germline V gene (reference sequence). CDR3 DNA sequence: TGTGCCAGCAGCTTTTCCGGGACTAGCGGGGGGCGCGAGCAGTTCTTC. The encoded protein is CASSFSGTSGGREQFF. Drawing the rest from reference TRBV7-9 and TRBJ2-1, the complete variable domain is DTGVSQNPRHKITKRGQNVTFRCDPISEHNRLYWYRQTLGQGPEFLTYFQNEAQLEKSRLLSDRFSAERPKGSFSTLEIQRTEQGDSAMYLCASSFSGTSGGREQFFGPGTRLTVL.

The CDR3 sequence is CASSPTSGVAKNIQYF. The DNA of the CDR3 is TGCGCCAGCAGCCCCACTAGCGGGGTGGCCAAAAACATTCAGTACTTC. The chain has TRBV4-1 and TRBJ2-4; 10 bases match TRBD2. V trimming: 4 bases; J trimming: 1 base; junction bases outside the gene matches: 4. The CDR3 sequence is 16 residues long. Germline-derived CDR1 and CDR2 are MGHRA and YSYEKL.

V usage is TRBV2 and J usage is TRBJ1-1; 7 nucleotides line up with TRBD1. Germline CDR1 is SNHLY and CDR2 is FYNNEI. Germline trimming cut 6 bases from V and 2 bases from J; bases unmatched to any gene: 6. CDR3 size: 14 residues. CDR3 sequence: CASSPTGINTEAFF. The CDR3 region has the DNA TGTGCCAGCAGCCCGACAGGGATAAACACTGAAGCTTTCTTT.

V usage is TRBV12-3 or TRBV12-4 and J usage is TRBJ2-7; TRBD2 is a possible D gene (5 bases). This CDR3 is 13 amino acids long. The V end lost 6 bases, the J end lost 7 bases, and 16 bases lay between the germline ends. CDR3 amino acids: CASRLQRSTEQYF. The CDR3 region has the DNA TGTGCCAGCAGACTCCAGCGGTCTACGGAGCAGTACTTC.

The chain carries TRBV7-2 and TRBJ2-2; D perhaps matches TRBD1 (7 bases). The CDR3 is made up of 16 amino acids. Trimming stripped 0 bases from V and 4 bases from J, with 12 bases between. Per the germline V gene, CDR1 is SGHTA and CDR2 is FQGNSA. As DNA, the CDR3 is TGTGCCAGCAGCTTAGCGGGGGGACAGCCCACCGGGGAGCTGTTTTTT. Amino acid sequence: CASSLAGGQPTGELFF.

The rearrangement uses TRBV19 and TRBJ1-4; D is unresolved. Looked up from germline, CDR1 is LNHDA and CDR2 is SQIVND (reference sequence). CDR3 length equals 15 residues. Trimming left V 3 bases short and J 8 bases short, with 16 bases between. CDR3 in DNA: TGTGCCAGTAGTATGGGTCTGGGCCGAGGGGAAAAACTGTTTTTT. Its protein product is CASSMGLGRGEKLFF.

The chain has TRBV18 and TRBJ1-2, with TRBD1 matching 8 bases. Germline lookup yields CDR1 KGHSH and CDR2 LQKENI. The length of the CDR3 is 15 residues. The junction had 10 bases not matched to a gene; V was cut back by 6 bases and J by 4 bases. The CDR3 is CASSFPGQETYGYTF. The DNA for the CDR3 is TGTGCCAGCTCGTTTCCGGGACAGGAGACCTATGGCTACACCTTC.

The table lists this clone with a few counts. This chain joins TRBV5-4 and TRBJ2-1; weak D call: TRBD1 (6 bases). CDR1 and CDR2 (germline): SGHNT, YYREEE (reference sequence). The CDR3 is 15 residues long. The V and J ends lost 0 bases and 1 base respectively, with 8 bases between them. CDR3 nucleotide sequence: TGTGCCAGCAGCTTGGGACAGGTATCCTACAATGAGCAGTTCTTC. Amino acids: CASSLGQVSYNEQFF.

The chain joins TRBV27 to TRBJ1-2; 7 bases fit TRBD1. Germline trimming cut 6 bases from V and 0 bases from J; bases unmatched to any gene: 4. Germline CDR1 and CDR2: MNHEY and SMNVEV (reference sequence). This CDR3 is 14 amino acids long. In nucleotides, the CDR3 is TGTGCCAGCAGGACTCAGGGGGCTAACTATGGCTACACCTTC. Translating it yields CASRTQGANYGYTF.

The J gene is TRBJ2-1, the V gene TRBV27, with a tentative D call TRBD2 (6 bases). The germline V and J ends were trimmed by 0 bases and 8 bases, with 14 bases remaining between them. The length of the CDR3 is 15 residues. Looked up from germline, CDR1 is MNHEY and CDR2 is SMNVEV (reference sequence). CDR3: CASSLSPGDGDEQFF. The CDR3 DNA is TGTGCCAGCAGTTTATCTCCGGGGGACGGCGATGAGCAGTTCTTC.

The rearrangement uses TRBV9 and TRBJ2-1; 12 bases are shared with TRBD2. The germline gives CDR1 SGDLS, CDR2 YYNGEE. The CDR3 consists of 18 residues. V dropped 0 bases and J dropped 4; count of bases not matched to a gene: 8. CDR3 region: CASSVGRLAGAKYNEQFF. For the CDR3, the DNA is TGTGCCAGCAGCGTAGGTCGACTAGCGGGGGCCAAATACAATGAGCAGTTCTTC. The full variable domain, in which reference TRBV9 and TRBJ2-1 provide the parts outside the CDR3, is DSGVTQTPKHLITATGQRVTLRCSPRSGDLSVYWYQQSLDQGLQFLIQYYNGEERAKGNILERFSAQQFPDLHSELNLSSLELGDSALYFCASSVGRLAGAKYNEQFFGPGTRLTVL.

This rearrangement joins TRBV5-4 to TRBJ1-6, with D possibly being TRBD1 (6 bases). The germline V gene encodes CDR1 SGHNT and CDR2 YYREEE (reference sequence). The V and J ends lost 3 bases and 10 bases respectively, with 8 bases between them. The CDR3 spans 12 residues. CDR3 region: CASSSRGSPLHF. Here the CDR3 DNA reads TGTGCCAGCAGCTCCAGGGGATCACCCCTCCACTTT.

This clone was observed a single time. The chain combines TRBV24-1 with TRBJ2-7; 9 bases align to TRBD1. The trim removed 4 bases at V and 7 bases at J, leaving 4 bases unmatched. CDR1 is KGHDR, CDR2 SFDVKD, per germline. This CDR3 is built from 13 residues. The CDR3 region is CATSEGTGREQYF. CDR3 bases: TGTGCCACCAGTGAGGGGACAGGGCGGGAGCAGTACTTC.

V gene TRBV5-8 combines with J gene TRBJ2-1; TRBD2 matches at 15 bases. V shed 1 base and J 2 bases; nucleotides not matched to a gene: 4. CDR3 size: 18 residues. Germline-derived CDR1 and CDR2 are SGHTS and YDEGEE. The CDR3 coding sequence is TGTGCCAGCAGCTTGACCGGGACTAGCGGGGGGACCTACAATGAGCAGTTCTTC. Encoded protein: CASSLTGTSGGTYNEQFF. Variable domain in full (rest from reference TRBV5-8 and TRBJ2-1): EAGVTQSPTHLIKTRGQQATLRCSPISGHTSVYWYQQALGLGLQFLLWYDEGEERNRGNFPPRFSGRQFPNYSSELNVNALELEDSALYLCASSLTGTSGGTYNEQFFGPGTRLTVL.

CDR3 loop: CASAIRVNTEAFF. In DNA form, the CDR3 reads TGTGCCAGCGCAATCAGGGTGAACACTGAAGCTTTCTTT. This chain connects TRBV12-3 or TRBV12-4 to TRBJ1-1; tentative D call: TRBD1 (5 bases). The CDR3 runs 13 residues. V shed 8 bases and J shed 0 bases, with 10 bases lying between them.

This clone has a single count. The chain joins TRBV7-2 to TRBJ1-2; 9 bases map to TRBD1. V lost 6 bases and J lost 1; bases outside the gene matches: 6. Germline V gene lookup returns CDR1 SGHTA and CDR2 FQGNSA. This CDR3 has 15 residues. In DNA form, the CDR3 reads TGTGCCAGCAGTTTGACAGGGGGGATTAACTATGGCTACACCTTC. Translated, it gives CASSLTGGINYGYTF.

This clone was seen just once. The chain employs TRBV2 and TRBJ2-1, with D maybe TRBD2 (5 bases). Germline CDR1 SNHLY, CDR2 FYNNEI. CDR3 length: 11 amino acids. V was shortened by 4 bases and J by 10 bases, with 8 bases between the two germline ends. CDR3: CASSVSGEQFF. The CDR3 DNA sequence: TGTGCCAGCAGTGTTTCGGGGGAGCAGTTCTTC. The entire variable domain, with the rest obtained from reference TRBV2 and TRBJ2-1, is as follows: EPEVTQTPSHQVTQMGQEVILRCVPISNHLYFYWYRQILGQKVEFLVSFYNNEISEKSEIFDDQFSVERPDGSNFTLKIRSTKLEDSAMYFCASSVSGEQFFGPGTRLTVL.

J is TRBJ2-2 and V is TRBV7-7; 7 nucleotides line up with TRBD2. Trimming at V came to 2 bases and at J to 4 bases, leaving 4 bases not matched to a gene. The length of the CDR3 is 15 residues. CDR1 and CDR2 (germline): SSHAT, FNYEAQ (reference sequence). The CDR3 sequence is CASSLSGGSTGELFF. In DNA form, the CDR3 reads TGTGCCAGCAGCTTATCGGGCGGGAGCACCGGGGAGCTGTTTTTT.

This chain joins TRBV18 and TRBJ1-1, with D unresolved. The CDR3 has 15 residues. Deletions cut 6 bases from V and 8 bases from J, with 22 bases between. The V gene's germline CDR1 is KGHSH and CDR2 LQKENI. This CDR3 is CASSFYVADGLEAFF. CDR3 nucleotides: TGTGCCAGCTCGTTCTACGTGGCGGATGGGTTGGAAGCTTTCTTT.

This rearrangement joins TRBV28 to TRBJ2-7; TRBD1 aligns across 7 bases. Germline V gene sequence: CDR1 MDHEN, CDR2 SYDVKM. V was clipped by 7 bases and J by 4 bases; unmatched bases: 10. This CDR3 spans 14 amino acids. The CDR3 nucleotides read TGTGCCAGCACGGCACAGGGACAGATTTACGAGCAGTACTTC. Translated, it gives CASTAQGQIYEQYF.

This chain uses TRBV6-2 or TRBV6-3 with TRBJ1-1; 8 nucleotides agree with TRBD1. CDR1 and CDR2 (germline): MNHEY, SVGEGT. The J segment lost 2 bases and the V segment lost 4 bases, leaving 9 bases of the junction unmatched. This CDR3 contains 16 residues. The CDR3 loop is CASSSGRGLRNTEAFF. The DNA of the CDR3 is TGTGCCAGCAGTTCGGGCAGGGGGCTAAGAAACACTGAAGCTTTCTTT.

This clone was detected once. The V call is TRBV27, the J call TRBJ1-1; D might be TRBD1 (6 bases). V gave up 0 bases and J gave up 3 bases, with 17 bases separating them. CDR1 and CDR2 from the germline V gene are MNHEY and SMNVEV (reference sequence). The CDR3 loop spans 17 amino acids. CDR3 in DNA: TGTGCCAGCAGTTTATCCCTTTCCAGGGGTGGGGACACTGAAGCTTTCTTT. Its protein product is CASSLSLSRGGDTEAFF.